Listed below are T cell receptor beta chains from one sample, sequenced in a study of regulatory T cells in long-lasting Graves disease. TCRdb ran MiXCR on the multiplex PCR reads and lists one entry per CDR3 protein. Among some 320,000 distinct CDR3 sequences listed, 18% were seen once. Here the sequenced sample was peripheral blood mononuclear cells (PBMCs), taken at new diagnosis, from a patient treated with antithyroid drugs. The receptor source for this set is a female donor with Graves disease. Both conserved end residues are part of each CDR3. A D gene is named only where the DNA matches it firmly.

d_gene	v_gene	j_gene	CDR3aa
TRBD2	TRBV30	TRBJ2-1	CAWSVLLAGVGYNEQFF
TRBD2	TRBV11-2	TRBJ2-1	CASSFNFPAGEGNEQFF
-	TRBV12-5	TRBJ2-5	CASGSPGGGSETQYF
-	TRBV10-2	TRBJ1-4	CASSFGGFGEKLFF
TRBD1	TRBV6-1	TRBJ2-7	CASKQGAAYEQYF
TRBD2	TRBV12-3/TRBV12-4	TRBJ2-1	CASSLEAGVLLNEQFF
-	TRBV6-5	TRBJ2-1	CASSYMNSYNEQFF
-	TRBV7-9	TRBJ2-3	CASPPGPNTDTQYF
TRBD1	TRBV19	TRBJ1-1	CASNPLGTGPMNTEAFF
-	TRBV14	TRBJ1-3	CASSQVEVSGNTIYF
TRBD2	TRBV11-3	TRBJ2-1	CASSLVLSGRSYNEQLF
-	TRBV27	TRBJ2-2	CASKTNTGELFF
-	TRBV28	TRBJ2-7	CASSLMGASEEQYF
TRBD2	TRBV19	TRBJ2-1	CASSRGTSAARIKERSYNEQFF
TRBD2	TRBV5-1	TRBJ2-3	CASSLAGGAPADTQYF
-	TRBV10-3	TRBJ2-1	CAISESLYSGRNEQFF
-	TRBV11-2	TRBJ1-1	CASSLVPFARTEAFF
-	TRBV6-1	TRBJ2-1	CASTGGGWYVYEQFF
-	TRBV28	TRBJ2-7	CASSPEREKNEQYF
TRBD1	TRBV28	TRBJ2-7	CASRPGTEYEQYF
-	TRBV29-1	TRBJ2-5	CSVVETRGQETQYF
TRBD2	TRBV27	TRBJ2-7	CASSWGAGLARYEQYF
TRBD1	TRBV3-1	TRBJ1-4	CASSQPPDRGDEKLFF
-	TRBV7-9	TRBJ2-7	CASSLEFRPVYEQYF
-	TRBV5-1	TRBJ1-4	CASSPRLVGEKLFF
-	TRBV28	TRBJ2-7	CASSLGAVPYEQYF
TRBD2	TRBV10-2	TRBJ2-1	CASSESLAGAHEQFF
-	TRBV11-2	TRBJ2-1	CASSLFVQGPGGEQFF
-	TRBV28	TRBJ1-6	CASSLPPIDNSPLHF
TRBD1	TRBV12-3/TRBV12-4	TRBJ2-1	CASSSGQGAVNEQFF
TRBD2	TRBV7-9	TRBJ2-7	CASSGTSGLKGEQYF
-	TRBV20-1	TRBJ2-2	CSARYRDGELFF
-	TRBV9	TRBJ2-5	CASSVGQLAQETQYF
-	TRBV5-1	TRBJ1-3	CASSLAGHFSGNTIYF
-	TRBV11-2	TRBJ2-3	CASSFRLGEIADTQYF
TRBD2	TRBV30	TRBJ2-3	CAWSVLAGTDTQYF
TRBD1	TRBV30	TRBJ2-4	CAWTTGQKNIQYF
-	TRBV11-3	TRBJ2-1	CASSPRDIEQFF
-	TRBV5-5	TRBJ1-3	CASSLFDRSTSGNTIYF
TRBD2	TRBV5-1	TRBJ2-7	CASSALGLAGPYEQYF
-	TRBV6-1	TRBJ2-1	CASSPDGRKTLISYNEQFF
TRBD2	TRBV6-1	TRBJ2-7	CASSVGLAGSEQYF
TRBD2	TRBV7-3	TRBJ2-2	CASSISGTSGSETGELFF
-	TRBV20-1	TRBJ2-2	CSATRDTSNTGELFF
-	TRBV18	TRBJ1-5	CASSPGESNQPQHF
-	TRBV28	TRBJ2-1	CASSLGGRRNNEQFF
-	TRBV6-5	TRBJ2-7	CASSYIRGTSYEQYF
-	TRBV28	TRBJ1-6	CASRYGRSYNSPLHF
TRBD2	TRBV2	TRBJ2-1	CAGRAGGNNEQFF
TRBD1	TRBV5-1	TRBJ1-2	CASSLQGALNGYTF
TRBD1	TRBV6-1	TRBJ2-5	CASRSQGAVTQYF
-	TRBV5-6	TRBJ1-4	CASSLALGPKHEKLFF
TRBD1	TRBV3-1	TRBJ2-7	CASSSPGQGFEHYF
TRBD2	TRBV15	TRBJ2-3	CATSRRLAGGPADTQYF
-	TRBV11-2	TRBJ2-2	CASTQGNSGELFF
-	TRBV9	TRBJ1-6	CASSHGAPAGPLHF
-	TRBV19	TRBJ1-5	CASRRDWEGVQPQHF
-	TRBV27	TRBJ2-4	CASSFAGLNIQYF
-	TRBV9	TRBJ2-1	CASSVAMANEQFF
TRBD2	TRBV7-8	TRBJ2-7	CASSLPLKDGYQTSSSEQYF